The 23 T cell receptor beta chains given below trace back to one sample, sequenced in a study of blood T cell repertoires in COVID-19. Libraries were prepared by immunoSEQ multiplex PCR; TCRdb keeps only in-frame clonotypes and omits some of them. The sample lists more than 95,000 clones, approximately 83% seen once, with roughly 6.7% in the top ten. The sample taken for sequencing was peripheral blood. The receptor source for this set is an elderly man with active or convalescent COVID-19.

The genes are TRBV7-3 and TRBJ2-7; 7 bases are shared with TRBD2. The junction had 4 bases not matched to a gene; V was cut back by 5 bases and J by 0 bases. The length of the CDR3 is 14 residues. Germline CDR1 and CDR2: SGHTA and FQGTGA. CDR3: CASSPAGSSYEQYF. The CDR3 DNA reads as TGTGCCAGCAGCCCAGCGGGGAGCTCCTACGAGCAGTACTTC.

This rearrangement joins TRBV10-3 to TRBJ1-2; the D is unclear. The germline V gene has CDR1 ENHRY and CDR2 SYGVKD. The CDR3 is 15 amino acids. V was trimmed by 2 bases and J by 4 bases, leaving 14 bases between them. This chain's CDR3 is CAISEEFPSLYGYTF. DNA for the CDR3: TGTGCCATCAGTGAGGAGTTCCCCTCACTCTATGGCTACACCTTC.

CDR3 sequence reads: CATHRPLRGYTF. The CDR3 DNA reads TGTGCCACGCACAGGCCCCTACGGGGCTACACCTTC. The chain has TRBV15 and TRBJ1-2; D is perhaps TRBD1 (5 bases). The ends were cut back, 9 bases at V and 8 bases at J, with 16 bases in the middle. The CDR3 runs to 12 residues. From germline, CDR1 is LNHNV and CDR2 YYDKDF (reference sequence).

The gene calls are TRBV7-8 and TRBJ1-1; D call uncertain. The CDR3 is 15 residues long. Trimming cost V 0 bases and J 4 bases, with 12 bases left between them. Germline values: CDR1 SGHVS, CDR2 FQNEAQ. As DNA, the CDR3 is TGTGCCAGCAGCTTAGCGAGAGTCGTTGGCACTGAAGCTTTCTTT. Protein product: CASSLARVVGTEAFF. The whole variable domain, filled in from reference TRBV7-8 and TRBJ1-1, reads GAGVSQSPRYKVAKRGQDVALRCDPISGHVSLFWYQQALGQGPEFLTYFQNEAQLDKSGLPSDRFFAERPEGSVSTLKIQRTQQEDSAVYLCASSLARVVGTEAFFGQGTRLTVV.

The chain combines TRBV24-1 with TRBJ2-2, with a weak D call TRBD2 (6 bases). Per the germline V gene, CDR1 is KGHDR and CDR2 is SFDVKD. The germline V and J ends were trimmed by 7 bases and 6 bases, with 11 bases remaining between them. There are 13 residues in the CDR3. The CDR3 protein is CATREGSAGELFF. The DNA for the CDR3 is TGTGCCACCAGGGAGGGATCTGCCGGGGAGCTGTTTTTT.

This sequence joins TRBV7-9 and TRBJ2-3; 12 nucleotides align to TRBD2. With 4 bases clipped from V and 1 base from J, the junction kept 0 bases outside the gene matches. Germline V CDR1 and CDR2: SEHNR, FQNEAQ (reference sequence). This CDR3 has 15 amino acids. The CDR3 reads CASSSSGGGTDTQYF. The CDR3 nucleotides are TGTGCCAGCAGCTCTAGCGGGGGGGGCACAGATACGCAGTATTTT.

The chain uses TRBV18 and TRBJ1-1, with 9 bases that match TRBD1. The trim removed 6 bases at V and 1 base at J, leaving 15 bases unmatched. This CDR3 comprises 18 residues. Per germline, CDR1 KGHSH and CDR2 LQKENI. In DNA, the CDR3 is TGTGCCAGCTCCCCGGGGTTCCGGGACAGGGTGAAGAACACTGAAGCTTTCTTT. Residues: CASSPGFRDRVKNTEAFF. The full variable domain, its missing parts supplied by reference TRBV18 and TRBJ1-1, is NAGVMQNPRHLVRRRGQEARLRCSPMKGHSHVYWYRQLPEEGLKFMVYLQKENIIDESGMPKERFSAEFPKEGPSILRIQQVVRGDSAAYFCASSPGFRDRVKNTEAFFGQGTRLTVV.

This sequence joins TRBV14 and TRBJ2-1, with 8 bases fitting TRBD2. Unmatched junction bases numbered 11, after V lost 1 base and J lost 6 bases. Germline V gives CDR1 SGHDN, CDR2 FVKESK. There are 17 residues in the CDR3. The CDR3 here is CASSQGAWTSHINEQFF. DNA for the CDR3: TGTGCCAGCAGCCAAGGGGCATGGACTAGCCATATCAATGAGCAGTTCTTC.

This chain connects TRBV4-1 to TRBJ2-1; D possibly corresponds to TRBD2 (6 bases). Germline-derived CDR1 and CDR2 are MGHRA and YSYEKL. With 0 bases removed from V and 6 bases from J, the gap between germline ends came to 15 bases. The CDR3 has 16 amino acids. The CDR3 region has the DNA TGCGCCAGCAGCCAAGATTGGGGGGAGAAGGCCAATGAGCAGTTCTTC. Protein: CASSQDWGEKANEQFF.

The CDR3 is CSVELGGHEQYF. The CDR3 DNA reads TGCAGCGTTGAGTTAGGGGGCCACGAGCAGTACTTC. The J gene is TRBJ2-7, the V gene TRBV29-1; 7 bases line up with TRBD1. From germline, CDR1 is SQVTM and CDR2 ANQGSEA. This CDR3 spans 12 amino acids. The J segment lost 5 bases and the V segment lost 3 bases, leaving 4 bases of the junction unmatched.

The DNA for the CDR3 is TGCGCCAGCAGCGAAACCGGGACTCGGTACAATGAGCAGTTCTTC. It yields the protein CASSETGTRYNEQFF. V usage is TRBV5-1 and J usage is TRBJ2-1, with a possible D match to TRBD2 (6 bases). The CDR3 covers 15 residues. V dropped 4 bases and J dropped 4 bases, with 15 bases sitting between them. Germline assignment: CDR1 SGHRS and CDR2 YFSETQ.

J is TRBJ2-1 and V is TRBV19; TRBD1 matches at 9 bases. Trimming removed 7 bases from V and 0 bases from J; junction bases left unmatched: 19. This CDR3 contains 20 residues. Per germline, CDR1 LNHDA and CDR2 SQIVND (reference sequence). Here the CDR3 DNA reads TGTGCCAGTAATGCGCGCGGGACAGGGTGGCGTCAACGCTCCTACAATGAGCAGTTCTTC. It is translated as CASNARGTGWRQRSYNEQFF.

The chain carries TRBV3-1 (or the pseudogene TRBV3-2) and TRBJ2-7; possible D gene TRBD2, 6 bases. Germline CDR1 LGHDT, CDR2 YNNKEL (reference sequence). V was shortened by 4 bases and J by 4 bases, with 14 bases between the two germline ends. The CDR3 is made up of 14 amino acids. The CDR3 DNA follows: TGTGCCAGCAGCCCCCCCGGCGCGGGGTACGAGCAGTACTTC. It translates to CASSPPGAGYEQYF.

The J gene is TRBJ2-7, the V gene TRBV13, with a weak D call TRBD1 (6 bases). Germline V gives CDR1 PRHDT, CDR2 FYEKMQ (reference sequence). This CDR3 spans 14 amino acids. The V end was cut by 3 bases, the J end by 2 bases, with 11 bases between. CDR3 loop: CASSFQQGAYEQYF. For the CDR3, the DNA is TGTGCCAGCAGCTTCCAACAGGGAGCCTACGAGCAGTACTTC.

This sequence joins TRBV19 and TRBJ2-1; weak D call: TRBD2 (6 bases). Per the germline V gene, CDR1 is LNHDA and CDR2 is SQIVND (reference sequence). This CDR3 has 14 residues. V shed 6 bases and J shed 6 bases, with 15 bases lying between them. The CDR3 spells CASSWTGTRNEQFF. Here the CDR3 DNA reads TGTGCCAGTAGCTGGACGGGGACTCGCAATGAGCAGTTCTTC.

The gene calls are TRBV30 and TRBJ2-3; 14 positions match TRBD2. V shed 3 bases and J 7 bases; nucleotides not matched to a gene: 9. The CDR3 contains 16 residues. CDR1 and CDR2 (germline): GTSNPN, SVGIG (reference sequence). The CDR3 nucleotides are TGTGCCTGGAGGTCCGGGACTAGCGGGAGTAGGTATACGCAGTATTTT. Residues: CAWRSGTSGSRYTQYF. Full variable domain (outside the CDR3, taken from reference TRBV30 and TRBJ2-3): SQTIHQWPATLVQPVGSPLSLECTVEGTSNPNLYWYRQAAGRGLQLLFYSVGIGQISSEVPQNLSASRPQDRQFILSSKKLLLSDSGFYLCAWRSGTSGSRYTQYFGPGTRLTVL.

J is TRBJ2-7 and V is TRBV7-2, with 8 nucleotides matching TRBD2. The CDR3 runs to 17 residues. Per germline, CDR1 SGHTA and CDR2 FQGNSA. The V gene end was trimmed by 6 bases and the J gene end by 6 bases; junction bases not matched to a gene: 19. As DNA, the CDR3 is TGTGCCAGCAGTTCCTCGGCCCCCGGCGGGGGGTTAGTCGAGCAGTACTTC. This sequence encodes CASSSSAPGGGLVEQYF. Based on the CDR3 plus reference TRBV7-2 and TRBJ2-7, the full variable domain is GAGVSQSPSNKVTEKGKDVELRCDPISGHTALYWYRQSLGQGLEFLIYFQGNSAPDKSGLPSDRFSAERTGGSVSTLTIQRTQQEDSAVYLCASSSSAPGGGLVEQYFGPGTRLTVT.

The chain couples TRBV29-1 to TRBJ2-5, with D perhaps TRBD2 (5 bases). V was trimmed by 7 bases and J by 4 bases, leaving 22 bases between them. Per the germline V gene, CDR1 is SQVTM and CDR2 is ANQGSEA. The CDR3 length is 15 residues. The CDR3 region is CSDPAGPVDPETQYF. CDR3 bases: TGCAGCGACCCTGCGGGCCCCGTTGACCCAGAGACCCAGTACTTC.

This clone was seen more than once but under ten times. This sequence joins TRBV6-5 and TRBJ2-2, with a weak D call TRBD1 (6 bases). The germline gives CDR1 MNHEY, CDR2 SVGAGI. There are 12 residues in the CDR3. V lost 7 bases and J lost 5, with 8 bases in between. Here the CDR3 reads CASNTGTGELFF. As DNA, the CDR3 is TGTGCCAGCAACACAGGGACCGGGGAGCTGTTTTTT.

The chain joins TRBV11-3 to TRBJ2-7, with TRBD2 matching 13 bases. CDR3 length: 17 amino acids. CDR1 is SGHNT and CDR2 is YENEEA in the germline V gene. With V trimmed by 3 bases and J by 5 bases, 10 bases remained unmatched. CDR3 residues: CASSFWTSGSTLDEQYF. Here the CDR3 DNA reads TGTGCCAGCAGCTTCTGGACTAGCGGGAGTACACTTGACGAGCAGTACTTC. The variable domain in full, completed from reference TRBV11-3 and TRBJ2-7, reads EAGVVQSPRYKIIEKKQPVAFWCNPISGHNTLYWYLQNLGQGPELLIRYENEEAVDDSQLPKDRFSAERLKGVDSTLKIQPAELGDSAVYLCASSFWTSGSTLDEQYFGPGTRLTVT.

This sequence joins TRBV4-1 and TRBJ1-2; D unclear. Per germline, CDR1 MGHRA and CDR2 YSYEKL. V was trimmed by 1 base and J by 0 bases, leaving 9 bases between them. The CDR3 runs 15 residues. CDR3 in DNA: TGCGCCAGCAGCCAAGGGTTCGGGACTAACTATGGCTACACCTTC. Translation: CASSQGFGTNYGYTF.

As DNA, the CDR3 is TGTGCCAGCAGCGGGACAGTCAGGGACTCACCCCTCCACTTT. Translation gives CASSGTVRDSPLHF. The V gene is TRBV28, the J gene TRBJ1-6; 7 nucleotides align to TRBD1. The CDR3 is made up of 14 amino acids. The germline gives CDR1 MDHEN, CDR2 SYDVKM. V was clipped by 6 bases and J by 10 bases; unmatched bases: 9.

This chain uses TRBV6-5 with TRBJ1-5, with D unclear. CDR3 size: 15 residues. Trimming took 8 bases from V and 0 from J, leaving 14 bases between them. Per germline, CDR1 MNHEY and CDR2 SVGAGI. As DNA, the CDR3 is TGTGCCAGCGCCCGTTTAGCAGATAGCAATCAGCCCCAGCATTTT. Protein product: CASARLADSNQPQHF.